This TCR beta chain was sequenced for a study of a mutant IDH1 vaccine in newly diagnosed glioma (dated by TCRdb to the early 2020s). Looking at the study overall: Patients received eight vaccinations in weeks 1, 3, 5, 7, 11, 15, 19 and 23, corresponding to visits V03 through V10. Vaccination started 4-6 weeks after radiotherapy alone, or was given together with temozolomide cycles in the groups whose treatment included chemotherapy. The approximately 30 treated patients were around 62% male and roughly 40% female, with a mean age of about 38 years. Before enrollment, most patients had been given radiochemotherapy with temozolomide as standard therapy, while the rest had received either radiotherapy alone or temozolomide alone. Peripheral blood was collected at six visits: V03 (baseline), V05, V07, V10, V12 and V13. Longitudinal TCRB deep sequencing was done for 25 treated patients, wherever samples were available for exploratory analyses. The research as a whole found: Pseudoprogression appeared unrelated to alterations in the top peripheral T cell clonotypes detected by TCRB sequencing. Selection of PBMC samples for TCRB deep sequencing was based on availability. It was noted by the authors that analyses of patient blood samples could not be reproduced owing to sample limitations. Immune responses induced by the vaccine were seen in approximately 93% of patients across multiple MHC alleles.

As concerns this clone: The target of this receptor is not known. The sample holds no much larger clone one base away, and base qualities are not on file.

Library preparation was by the immunoSEQ multiplex PCR assay. Rearranged TCR beta chain sequences were amplified using the hsTCRB Kit according to the manufacturer's protocol. An Illumina MiSeq was used to sequence the TCRB libraries. Processing in the source paper ran as follows. The kit vendor's proprietary platform handled demultiplexing, trimming and gene mapping. In TCRdb, the immuneACCESS table is reduced to in-frame sequences with V and J assigned. These tables do not hold every clone; where another copy was compared, an unresolved V gene accounts for under half, and the others remain unexplained. The V and J calls and the clone size are those of that table, but D and trimming were determined from the DNA. This sample comprises about 66,000 clones, about 80% of them detected only once. The ten largest make up about 3.7% of the sample. CDR1 SEHNR and CDR2 FQNEAQ are derived from the germline V gene (reference sequence). From the cysteine up to the phenylalanine, the CDR3 has a length of 16 residues. The CDR3 DNA has 48 bases and is translated from base 1. Trimming costs V 2 bases and J 4 bases, and their ends lie 15 bases apart.

Interpreted using the paper, the time point label stands for: week 11, during vaccination. Every vaccine dose consisted of 300 ug of a 20-mer mutant IDH1 peptide in Montanide, administered subcutaneously together with topical imiquimod. All donors had newly diagnosed IDH1-mutant astrocytomas of WHO grade 3 or 4 that showed loss of nuclear ATRX. The samples were drawn from NOA16, a multicentre, single-arm, open-label phase I trial in Germany that tested a mutant IDH1 peptide vaccine in humans for the first time. Genomic DNA for TCRB sequencing was isolated from EDTA blood with the DNeasy Blood and Tissue Kit.

This material consisted of PBMCs, taken from a glioma patient whose treatment included an IDH1 peptide vaccine. The sequence derives from a man aged 25-40 years with glioma. The chain couples TRBV7-9 to TRBJ2-1; TRBD1 might be the D gene, on 6 matching bases. The nucleotide sequence reads TGTGCCAGCAGCTTACCGGACAGAAGATCTTACAATGAGCAGTTCTTC. Translated, this is CASSLPDRRSYNEQFF. Extended through the reference TRBV7-9 and TRBJ2-1 proteins, this CDR3 yields the full variable domain: DTGVSQNPRHKITKRGQNVTFRCDPISEHNRLYWYRQTLGQGPEFLTYFQNEAQLEKSRLLSDRFSAERPKGSFSTLEIQRTEQGDSAMYLCASSLPDRRSYNEQFFGPGTRLTVL.